The subject of this entry is one T cell receptor (beta chain). The antigen remains unidentified. The CDR3 spans 14 residues. Per the germline V gene, CDR1 is MNHEY and CDR2 is SVGEGT. V was pared by 2 bases and J by 1 base, with 6 bases between. This sample is drawn from a study of response to subunit inactivated influenza vaccine. Study results and caveats: Few additional T cells are recruited per seasonal influenza vaccination, authors suggested.

TCRdb re-called the RT-PCR reads with MiXCR, one entry per CDR3 protein. The sample holds 610,000 or so distinct CDR3 sequences, 12% to 15% seen once. The sequencing used PBMCs from blood, collected approximately 13 days after vaccination. V gene TRBV6-2 or TRBV6-3 combines with J gene TRBJ1-5; D remains ambiguous. This clonotype originated in a man in his fifties or sixties who received an inactivated influenza vaccine. Here the CDR3 reads CASSYGSSNQPQHF. The CDR3 nucleotides read TGTGCCAGCAGTTACGGCTCAAGCAATCAGCCCCAGCATTTT.